The 27 T cell receptor beta chains in this list originate from one sample, sequenced in a study of shared clonotypes between healthy human individuals. Naive CD8 populations comprised CD45RO-negative cells positively selected for CCR7, excluding terminally differentiated effector memory CD45RA+ cells. The data were produced by immunoSEQ multiplex PCR, yet TCRdb's version contains in-frame clones alone and is incomplete. Of hundreds of thousands of clones listed, less than 97% are singletons. The specimen was naive CD8+ T cells sorted from blood. These receptors all come from a woman in her 30s in good health.

The chain couples TRBV4-2 to TRBJ2-7; unclear D gene. The CDR3 has 16 amino acids. Per the germline V gene, CDR1 is LGHNA and CDR2 is YNFKEQ. The V end was cut by 5 bases, the J end by 5 bases, with 22 bases between. The CDR3 bases are TGTGCCAGCAGCTTGGAACCAGTCCGAGAAAGGGACGAGCAGTACTTC. This codes for CASSLEPVRERDEQYF.

As regards this clone: This clone may be a read error of a much larger clone one base away. The same CDR3 also results from other DNA sequences found in this sample. The chain employs TRBV5-4 and TRBJ2-5; D uncertain. With the DNA end fitting TRBJ2-7 better, the J assignment may be wrong. Germline V gives CDR1 SGHNT, CDR2 YYREEE (reference sequence). There are 11 residues in the CDR3. The DNA for the CDR3 is TGTGCCAGCAGCTCTGACTACGAGCAGTACTTC. Its protein product is CASSSDYEQYF.

The chain links TRBV2 to TRBJ1-1; TRBD1 agrees at 8 bases. This CDR3 is 16 amino acids long. CDR1 is SNHLY, CDR2 FYNNEI, per germline. V dropped 7 bases and J dropped 3; count of bases not matched to a gene: 13. The CDR3 DNA follows: TGTGCCAGCACTCACAGGGGGTTGGATCGGGACACTGAAGCTTTCTTT. Translated: CASTHRGLDRDTEAFF.

The V call is TRBV9, the J call TRBJ2-1, with D tentatively TRBD2 (6 bases). Germline loops: CDR1 SGDLS, CDR2 YYNGEE. The CDR3 runs to 17 residues. Trimming shortened V by 3 bases and J by 2 bases, and 18 bases separated the two germline ends. DNA of the CDR3: TGTGCCAGCAGCGAACGACCCGGGAGCAACCCCTACAATGAGCAGTTCTTC. Residues: CASSERPGSNPYNEQFF. Combining the CDR3 with reference TRBV9 and TRBJ2-1 gives the whole variable domain DSGVTQTPKHLITATGQRVTLRCSPRSGDLSVYWYQQSLDQGLQFLIQYYNGEERAKGNILERFSAQQFPDLHSELNLSSLELGDSALYFCASSERPGSNPYNEQFFGPGTRLTVL.

The chain has TRBV28 and TRBJ2-1; no definite D call. Germline-derived CDR1 and CDR2 are MDHEN and SYDVKM. The CDR3 sequence is 13 residues long. The V gene lost 4 bases and the J gene lost 5 bases, with 9 bases spanning the gap. Here the CDR3 DNA reads TGTGCCAGCAGTTCCCTAGAGGACAATGAGCAGTTCTTC. It codes for CASSSLEDNEQFF.

Here the CDR3 reads CASSLWGEETQYF. In DNA form, the CDR3 reads TGTGCCAGCAGCTTGTGGGGAGAAGAGACCCAGTACTTC. V usage is TRBV5-6 and J usage is TRBJ2-5, with TRBD2 as a possible D gene (5 bases). Per the germline V gene, CDR1 is SGHDT and CDR2 is YYEEEE. V gave up 1 base and J gave up 3 bases, with 7 bases separating them. This CDR3 is built from 13 residues.

The chain uses TRBV4-1 and TRBJ2-5; 15 nucleotides agree with TRBD2. CDR3 length: 17 residues. With V trimmed by 3 bases and J by 2 bases, 4 bases remained unmatched. Germline V gene sequence: CDR1 MGHRA, CDR2 YSYEKL. CDR3 DNA: TGCGCCAGCAGCCACGGACTAGCGGGAGGGTTACAAGAGACCCAGTACTTC. Translation: CASSHGLAGGLQETQYF.

V gene TRBV15 combines with J gene TRBJ2-2, with 7 nucleotides matching TRBD1. V trimming: 5 bases; J trimming: 4 bases; junction bases outside the gene matches: 4. CDR3 length: 14 residues. Germline CDR1 reads LNHNV; CDR2 reads YYDKDF (reference sequence). The CDR3 protein is CATSVDRPTGELFF. In DNA form, the CDR3 reads TGTGCCACCAGCGTGGACAGGCCCACCGGGGAGCTGTTTTTT.

The chain has TRBV13 and TRBJ2-7; TRBD2 matches at 7 bases. V lost 1 base and J lost 4; bases outside the gene matches: 7. Germline lookup yields CDR1 PRHDT and CDR2 FYEKMQ (reference sequence). This CDR3 has 15 amino acids. DNA of the CDR3: TGTGCCAGCAGCTTAGTTCCTAGCGGAGAATACGAGCAGTACTTC. It codes for CASSLVPSGEYEQYF.

The chain joins TRBV19 to TRBJ2-1, with 7 bases identical to TRBD2. The CDR3 contains 16 residues. Germline loops: CDR1 LNHDA, CDR2 SQIVND (reference sequence). V lost 3 bases, J lost 2 bases, and 7 bases stayed unmatched. CDR3 amino acids: CASSILLAAPYNEQFF. The DNA of the CDR3 is TGTGCCAGTAGTATTCTCCTAGCGGCTCCCTACAATGAGCAGTTCTTC.

A single count supports this clone. The V call is TRBV14, the J call TRBJ2-1; 14 bases line up with TRBD2. CDR1 SGHDN and CDR2 FVKESK come from the germline V gene. The junction had 8 bases not matched to a gene; V was cut back by 2 bases and J by 8 bases. This CDR3 region has 17 residues. The CDR3 region has the DNA TGTGCCAGCAGCCAACGACTAGCGGGAGGGCCTAGGGATGAGCAGTTCTTC. The encoded protein is CASSQRLAGGPRDEQFF.

V usage is TRBV7-6 and J usage is TRBJ2-7; D not resolved. V lost 1 base, J lost 5 bases, and 6 bases lay in between. CDR3 size: 12 residues. Germline V gene lookup returns CDR1 SGHVS and CDR2 FNYEAQ. The CDR3 loop is CASSLDSDEQYF. The CDR3 DNA is TGTGCCAGCAGCTTAGATTCGGACGAGCAGTACTTC.

The chain recombines TRBV6-1 with TRBJ2-7; D gene unclear. This CDR3 region has 12 residues. Germline V gives CDR1 MNHNS, CDR2 SASEGT. V dropped 8 bases and J dropped 0 bases, with 8 bases sitting between them. The CDR3 reads CASDDFSYEQYF. The CDR3 DNA follows: TGTGCCAGCGACGACTTCTCCTACGAGCAGTACTTC.

The rearrangement uses TRBV9 and TRBJ2-1; D uncertain. The CDR3 is 13 residues long. V was shortened by 4 bases and J by 10 bases, with 15 bases between the two germline ends. The V gene's germline CDR1 is SGDLS and CDR2 YYNGEE. Written as DNA, the CDR3 is TGTGCCAGCAGCCCCTCGGGTTTAGGAGAGCAGTTCTTC. Protein: CASSPSGLGEQFF.

The chain carries TRBV10-2 and TRBJ1-2, with D perhaps matching TRBD1 (5 bases). CDR3 length: 14 amino acids. Per germline, CDR1 WSHSY and CDR2 SAAADI. The ends were cut back, 6 bases at V and 4 bases at J, with 15 bases in the middle. The CDR3 DNA reads as TGCGCCAGCAGAGCCCCTGGGGGTGCCTATGGCTACACCTTC. The encoded protein is CASRAPGGAYGYTF.

The chain carries TRBV2 and TRBJ1-1; D gene unclear. V lost 0 bases and J lost 10, with 9 bases in between. This CDR3 comprises 12 residues. Per germline, CDR1 SNHLY and CDR2 FYNNEI. CDR3 sequence: CASSEATVGAFF. CDR3 DNA: TGTGCCAGCAGTGAAGCAACGGTAGGAGCTTTCTTT.

The chain is built from TRBV27 and TRBJ1-1; D is undetermined. This CDR3 region has 15 residues. Trimming took off 3 bases at V and 0 bases at J, with 11 bases between the two ends. The germline V gene encodes CDR1 MNHEY and CDR2 SMNVEV (reference sequence). The CDR3 here is CASSFGENLNTEAFF. For the CDR3, the DNA is TGTGCCAGCAGTTTTGGTGAGAACTTGAACACTGAAGCTTTCTTT.

This chain links TRBV5-4 with TRBJ1-1, with a possible D match to TRBD1 (6 bases). V was clipped by 4 bases and J by 1 base, with 11 bases between them. The germline V gene encodes CDR1 SGHNT and CDR2 YYREEE (reference sequence). The CDR3 is made up of 14 amino acids. The CDR3, as DNA: TGTGCCAGCAGCACTAGGACAGAGAACACTGAAGCTTTCTTT. It codes for CASSTRTENTEAFF.

The V and J genes are TRBV19 and TRBJ2-4; D not resolved. CDR1 and CDR2 (germline): LNHDA, SQIVND (reference sequence). V was trimmed by 3 bases and J by 3 bases, leaving 15 bases between them. CDR3 size: 16 residues. CDR3 region: CASSMHPYSGKNIQYF. The CDR3 coding sequence is TGTGCCAGTAGTATGCATCCGTATTCGGGCAAAAACATTCAGTACTTC. Supplemented by reference TRBV19 and TRBJ2-4, the full variable domain reads DGGITQSPKYLFRKEGQNVTLSCEQNLNHDAMYWYRQDPGQGLRLIYYSQIVNDFQKGDIAEGYSVSREKKESFPLTVTSAQKNPTAFYLCASSMHPYSGKNIQYFGAGTRLSVL.

The chain joins TRBV10-3 to TRBJ2-1; D might be TRBD1 (6 bases). V was cut by 1 base and J by 6 bases, with 13 bases left in between. Germline lookup yields CDR1 ENHRY and CDR2 SYGVKD. The CDR3 covers 15 residues. The CDR3 protein is CAISELEKQGNEQFF. CDR3 DNA: TGTGCCATCAGTGAGTTAGAAAAACAGGGCAATGAGCAGTTCTTC.

This chain connects TRBV6-5 to TRBJ1-2; no definite D call. The CDR3 spans 14 residues. Germline assignment: CDR1 MNHEY and CDR2 SVGAGI. Trimming removed 6 bases at V and 4 bases at J, with 15 bases between. CDR3 in DNA: TGTGCCAGCAGCCGGCCTTCCCCTAGCTATGGCTACACCTTC. This encodes CASSRPSPSYGYTF.

This clone was seen a single time. The CDR3 is CASSHREGEDNEQFF. As DNA, the CDR3 is TGCGCCAGCAGCCATCGGGAGGGCGAGGACAATGAGCAGTTCTTC. The chain uses TRBV4-1 and TRBJ2-1; TRBD2 agrees at 8 bases. The J segment lost 5 bases and the V segment lost 3 bases, leaving 6 bases of the junction unmatched. Looked up from germline, CDR1 is MGHRA and CDR2 is YSYEKL. This CDR3 contains 15 residues.

The rearrangement links TRBV4-1 to TRBJ2-7, with TRBD1 matching 8 bases. J was trimmed by 7 bases and V by 1 base; bases with no gene match: 9. From germline, CDR1 is MGHRA and CDR2 YSYEKL. The CDR3 is 15 residues long. The CDR3 loop is CASSQVISGGGEQYF. The CDR3 DNA follows: TGCGCCAGCAGCCAAGTTATTTCAGGGGGCGGTGAGCAGTACTTC.

As to this clone: Relative to the germline gene, one junction end is altered; a read error may explain this. The chain couples TRBV2 to TRBJ1-5; 7 bases fit TRBD1. Germline-derived CDR1 and CDR2 are SNHLY and FYNNEI. CDR3 length equals 14 residues. Written as DNA, the CDR3 is TGTGCCAGCAGAGAAGACAGGGATGTTCAGCCCCAGCATTTT. The encoded protein is CASREDRDVQPQHF.

The V call is TRBV15, the J call TRBJ1-1; TRBD1 is a possible D gene (6 bases). The V gene's germline CDR1 is LNHNV and CDR2 YYDKDF (reference sequence). The germline V and J ends were trimmed by 2 bases and 0 bases, with 7 bases remaining between them. This CDR3 comprises 14 residues. CDR3 region: CATSRQGMNTEAFF. DNA of the CDR3: TGTGCCACCAGCAGACAGGGGATGAACACTGAAGCTTTCTTT.

The chain couples TRBV7-9 to TRBJ2-1; the match to TRBD2 covers 12 bases. The ends lost 5 bases at V and 0 bases at J; junction bases unmatched: 8. CDR1 is SEHNR and CDR2 is FQNEAQ in the germline V gene (reference sequence). The CDR3 contains 18 residues. The CDR3 protein is CASSPRRTSGISYNEQFF. CDR3 nucleotide sequence: TGTGCCAGCAGCCCCCGTAGGACTAGCGGGATCTCCTACAATGAGCAGTTCTTC.

This chain joins TRBV13 and TRBJ1-1, with TRBD1 identical over 8 bases. Germline V gives CDR1 PRHDT, CDR2 FYEKMQ (reference sequence). The CDR3 consists of 14 residues. With 5 bases clipped from V and 3 bases from J, the junction kept 5 bases outside the gene matches. Here the CDR3 DNA reads TGTGCCAGCAGCCCGGACAGGGAGTACACTGAAGCTTTCTTT. It translates to CASSPDREYTEAFF.